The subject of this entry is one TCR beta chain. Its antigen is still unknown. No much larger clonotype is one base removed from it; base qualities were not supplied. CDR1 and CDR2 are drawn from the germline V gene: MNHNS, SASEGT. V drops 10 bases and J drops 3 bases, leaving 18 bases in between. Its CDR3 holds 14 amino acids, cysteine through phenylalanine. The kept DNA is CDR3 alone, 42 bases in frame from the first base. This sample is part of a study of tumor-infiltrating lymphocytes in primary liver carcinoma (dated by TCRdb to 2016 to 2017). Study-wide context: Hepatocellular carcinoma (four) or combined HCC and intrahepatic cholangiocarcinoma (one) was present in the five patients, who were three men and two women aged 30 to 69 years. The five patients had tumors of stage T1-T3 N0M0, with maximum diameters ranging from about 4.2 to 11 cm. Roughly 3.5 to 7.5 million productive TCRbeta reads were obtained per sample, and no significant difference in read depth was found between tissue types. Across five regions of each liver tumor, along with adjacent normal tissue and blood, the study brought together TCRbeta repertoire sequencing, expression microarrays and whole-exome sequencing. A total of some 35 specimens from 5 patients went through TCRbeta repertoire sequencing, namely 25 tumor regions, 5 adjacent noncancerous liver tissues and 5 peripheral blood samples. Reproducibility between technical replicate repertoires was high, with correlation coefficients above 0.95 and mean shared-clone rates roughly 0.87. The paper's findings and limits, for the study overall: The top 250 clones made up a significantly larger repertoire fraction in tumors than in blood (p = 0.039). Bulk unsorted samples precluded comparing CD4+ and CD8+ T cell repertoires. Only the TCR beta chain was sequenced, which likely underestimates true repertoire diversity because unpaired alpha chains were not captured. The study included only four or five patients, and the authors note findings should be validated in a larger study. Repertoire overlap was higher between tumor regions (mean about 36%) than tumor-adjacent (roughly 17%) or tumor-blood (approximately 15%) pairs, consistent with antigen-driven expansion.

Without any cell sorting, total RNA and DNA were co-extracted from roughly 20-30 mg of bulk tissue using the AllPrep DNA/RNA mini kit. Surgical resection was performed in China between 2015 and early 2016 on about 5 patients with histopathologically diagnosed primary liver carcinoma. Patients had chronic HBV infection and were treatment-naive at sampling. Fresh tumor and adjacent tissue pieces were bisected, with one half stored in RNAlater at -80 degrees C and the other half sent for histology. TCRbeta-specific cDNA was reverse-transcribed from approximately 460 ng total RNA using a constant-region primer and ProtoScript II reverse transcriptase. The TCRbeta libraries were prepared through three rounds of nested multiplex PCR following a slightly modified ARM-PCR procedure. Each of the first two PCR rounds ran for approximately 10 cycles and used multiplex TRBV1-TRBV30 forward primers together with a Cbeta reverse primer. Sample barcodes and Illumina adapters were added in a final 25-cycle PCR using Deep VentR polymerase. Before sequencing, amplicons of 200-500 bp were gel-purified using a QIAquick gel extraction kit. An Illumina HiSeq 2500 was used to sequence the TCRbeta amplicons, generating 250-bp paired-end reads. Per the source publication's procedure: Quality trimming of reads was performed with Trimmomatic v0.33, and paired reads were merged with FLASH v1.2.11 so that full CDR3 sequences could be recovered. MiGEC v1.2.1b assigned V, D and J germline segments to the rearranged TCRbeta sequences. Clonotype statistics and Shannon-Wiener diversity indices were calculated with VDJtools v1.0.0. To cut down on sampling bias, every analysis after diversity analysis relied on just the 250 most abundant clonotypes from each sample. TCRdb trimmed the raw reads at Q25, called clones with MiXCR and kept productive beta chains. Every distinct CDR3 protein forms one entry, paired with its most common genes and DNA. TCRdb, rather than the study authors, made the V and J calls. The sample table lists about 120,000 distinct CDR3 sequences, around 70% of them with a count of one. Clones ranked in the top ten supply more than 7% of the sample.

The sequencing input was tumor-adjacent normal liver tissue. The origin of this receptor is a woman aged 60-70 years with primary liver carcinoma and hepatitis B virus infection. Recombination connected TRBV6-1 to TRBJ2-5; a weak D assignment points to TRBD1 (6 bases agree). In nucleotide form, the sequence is TGTGCCATCACTAGGACAGCCCTTAAAGAGACCCAGTACTTC. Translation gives CAITRTALKETQYF.